What follows are 27 T cell receptor beta chains derived from one specimen sequenced in a study of cytomegalovirus exposure and HLA in healthy donors. Both 60 Vbeta primers and 13 Jbeta primers went into the PCR. The data were produced by immunoSEQ multiplex PCR, yet TCRdb's version contains in-frame clones alone and is incomplete. Among around 40,000 clones listed, 60% to 80% were seen once. Sample: PBMCs. The receptors come from a young man in good health and CMV-seronegative.

The chain recombines TRBV27 with TRBJ1-5; 7 bases map to TRBD1. V trimming: 6 bases; J trimming: 5 bases; junction bases outside the gene matches: 4. The germline V gene encodes CDR1 MNHEY and CDR2 SMNVEV (reference sequence). This CDR3 is 13 amino acids long. CDR3 residues: CASSTGAYQPQHF. The CDR3 bases are TGTGCCAGCAGCACAGGGGCGTATCAGCCCCAGCATTTT.

The CDR3 DNA reads as TGCGCCAGCAGCCAGGAATATCACAGGGGTGGCAATCAGCCCCAGCATTTT. Residues: CASSQEYHRGGNQPQHF. The chain carries TRBV4-3 and TRBJ1-5; 7 positions agree with TRBD1. This CDR3 has 17 amino acids. From germline, CDR1 is LGHNA and CDR2 YSLEER. The V and J ends lost 3 bases and 2 bases, in that order; junction bases with no gene match: 10.

The rearrangement uses TRBV29-1 and TRBJ2-1; 10 nucleotides match TRBD2. CDR3 size: 14 residues. V lost 3 bases and J lost 7; bases outside the gene matches: 6. CDR1 is SQVTM, CDR2 ANQGSEA, per germline. CDR3 sequence: CSVDKRGGGNEQFF. In DNA form, the CDR3 reads TGCAGCGTTGATAAGCGGGGGGGCGGGAATGAGCAGTTCTTC.

The gene calls are TRBV7-2 and TRBJ1-5; TRBD1 is a possible D gene (6 bases). Germline CDR1 and CDR2: SGHTA and FQGNSA. The CDR3 has 15 amino acids. With 3 bases removed from V and 10 bases from J, the gap between germline ends came to 19 bases. The CDR3 sequence is CASSLSGVQRHPQHF. In nucleotides, the CDR3 is TGTGCCAGCAGCTTGTCAGGGGTACAACGGCATCCCCAGCATTTT.

This chain links TRBV28 with TRBJ1-5; 9 bases fit TRBD1. The CDR3 extends over 15 amino acids. The V gene end was trimmed by 7 bases and the J gene end by 4 bases; junction bases not matched to a gene: 8. Per germline, CDR1 MDHEN and CDR2 SYDVKM. As DNA, the CDR3 is TGTGCCAGCACCCCTTGGGACAGGGCTAATCAGCCCCAGCATTTT. Translated: CASTPWDRANQPQHF.

V and J are TRBV7-9 and TRBJ2-3; 7 nucleotides align to TRBD2. This CDR3 is 13 amino acids long. V was clipped by 4 bases and J by 9 bases; unmatched bases: 7. Germline V gene sequence: CDR1 SEHNR, CDR2 FQNEAQ (reference sequence). The DNA for the CDR3 is TGTGCCAGCAGCTGGGCCACTAGCGACACGCAGTATTTT. As protein: CASSWATSDTQYF.

The rearrangement uses TRBV28 and TRBJ1-2; D might be TRBD1 (6 bases). Trimming stripped 6 bases from V and 6 bases from J, with 14 bases between. This CDR3 has 13 residues. CDR1 MDHEN and CDR2 SYDVKM come from the germline V gene. CDR3 bases: TGTGCCAGCAGCCCCCCCGGGGACAATGGCTACACCTTC. Its translation is CASSPPGDNGYTF.

V gene TRBV11-2 combines with J gene TRBJ1-4, with D possibly being TRBD1 (6 bases). The V end was cut by 5 bases, the J end by 1 base, with 8 bases between. This CDR3 is built from 14 residues. Germline V gene lookup returns CDR1 SGHAT and CDR2 FQNNGV. The CDR3 here is CASSQDRTNEKLFF. CDR3 in DNA: TGTGCCAGCAGCCAGGACAGAACTAATGAAAAACTGTTTTTT.

V is TRBV5-1 and J is TRBJ1-1; unclear D gene. V was clipped by 0 bases and J by 6 bases, with 9 bases between them. From germline, CDR1 is SGHRS and CDR2 YFSETQ. This CDR3 region has 13 residues. In DNA form, the CDR3 reads TGCGCCAGCAGCTTGGGAGGGCAGGCTGAAGCTTTCTTT. It encodes CASSLGGQAEAFF.

The chain links TRBV7-6 to TRBJ2-7; 8 bases fit TRBD1. This CDR3 region has 14 residues. Germline values: CDR1 SGHVS, CDR2 FNYEAQ. V lost 5 bases to trimming and J lost 2 bases; unmatched junction nucleotides: 5. The CDR3, as DNA: TGTGCCAGCAGCCAAAGGGACAGGCCCTACGAGCAGTACTTC. Translation: CASSQRDRPYEQYF.

The V gene is TRBV28, the J gene TRBJ2-5; TRBD1 is a possible D gene (5 bases). Germline-derived CDR1 and CDR2 are MDHEN and SYDVKM. The CDR3 is 12 amino acids. Trimming took 8 bases from V and 0 from J, leaving 7 bases between them. Here the CDR3 reads CASLRDQETQYF. The CDR3 region has the DNA TGTGCCAGCCTCAGGGACCAAGAGACCCAGTACTTC.

The rearrangement joins TRBV2 to TRBJ1-5; a weak D match, TRBD1 (6 bases). Germline assignment: CDR1 SNHLY and CDR2 FYNNEI. Trimming cost V 4 bases and J 7 bases, with 17 bases left between them. This CDR3 has 15 residues. The CDR3 coding sequence is TGTGCCAGCAGTGTAATTGCCGGGACAAAGCAGCCCCAGCATTTT. Translating gives CASSVIAGTKQPQHF.

This clone has just a few counts. The gene calls are TRBV6-5 and TRBJ1-1; D call uncertain. The CDR3 is made up of 11 amino acids. The V end was cut by 4 bases, the J end by 3 bases, with 3 bases between. The germline gives CDR1 MNHEY, CDR2 SVGAGI. The CDR3 reads CASSSYTEAFF. Here the CDR3 DNA reads TGTGCCAGCAGTTCTTACACTGAAGCTTTCTTT.

This clone showed up just a few times. The CDR3 protein is CASSRRGRTEAFF. CDR3 DNA: TGTGCCAGCAGCCGGAGGGGTCGAACTGAAGCTTTCTTT. The rearrangement joins TRBV6-5 to TRBJ1-1; D possibly corresponds to TRBD1 (5 bases). Germline lookup yields CDR1 MNHEY and CDR2 SVGAGI. The length of the CDR3 is 13 residues. Trimming shortened V by 6 bases and J by 5 bases, and 13 bases separated the two germline ends.

The chain has TRBV29-1 and TRBJ2-1; D is unclear. The CDR3 spans 14 residues. The V gene lost 6 bases and the J gene lost 0 bases, with 12 bases spanning the gap. Germline V CDR1 and CDR2: SQVTM, ANQGSEA. The CDR3 sequence is CSVAGHNSYNEQFF. The DNA for the CDR3 is TGCAGCGTGGCTGGGCACAACTCCTACAATGAGCAGTTCTTC.

This clone appeared once. The V gene is TRBV5-1, the J gene TRBJ1-1, with TRBD1 matching over 7 bases. Germline assignment: CDR1 SGHRS and CDR2 YFSETQ. This CDR3 has 14 residues. Trimming removed 1 base from V and 6 bases from J; junction bases left unmatched: 6. CDR3 nucleotide sequence: TGCGCCAGCAGCTTGACAGGGGAGAGACCTGAAGCTTTCTTT. It codes for CASSLTGERPEAFF.

This clone was observed a single time. The V gene is TRBV7-8, the J gene TRBJ1-2; D gene ambiguous. The CDR3 length is 15 residues. The V and J ends lost 1 base and 8 bases respectively, with 17 bases between them. Germline-derived CDR1 and CDR2 are SGHVS and FQNEAQ. The DNA for the CDR3 is TGTGCCAGCAGCTTAGTATGGACGTCCCCGGGGGGCTACACCTTC. Residues: CASSLVWTSPGGYTF.

The chain employs TRBV5-1 and TRBJ2-7; 11 bases map to TRBD2. Looked up from germline, CDR1 is SGHRS and CDR2 is YFSETQ. This CDR3 is 15 amino acids long. V was pared by 0 bases and J by 3 bases, with 2 bases of the junction left unmatched. The DNA of the CDR3 is TGCGCCAGCAGCTTGGGACTAGCGGGAATCTACGAGCAGTACTTC. It yields the protein CASSLGLAGIYEQYF.

This clone was seen more than once but under ten times. The chain uses TRBV29-1 and TRBJ1-1; 11 bases line up with TRBD1. V shed 5 bases and J 9 bases; nucleotides not matched to a gene: 8. There are 13 residues in the CDR3. Germline assignment: CDR1 SQVTM and CDR2 ANQGSEA. CDR3 loop: CSVPPGTGGKAFF. The CDR3 DNA reads as TGCAGCGTTCCCCCCGGGACAGGGGGTAAAGCTTTCTTT.

The chain carries TRBV6-5 and TRBJ1-1, with D perhaps matching TRBD1 (6 bases). The V gene lost 2 bases and the J gene lost 4 bases, with 14 bases spanning the gap. The CDR3 runs to 15 residues. Germline V gene data show CDR1 as MNHEY and CDR2 as SVGAGI. This CDR3 reads CASSYSRRGGTEAFF. The CDR3 bases are TGTGCCAGCAGTTACAGTAGGAGGGGGGGCACTGAAGCTTTCTTT.

This clone was recorded a few times. This chain connects TRBV4-2 to TRBJ2-1; TRBD1 aligns across 9 bases. The CDR3 totals 17 residues. Looked up from germline, CDR1 is LGHNA and CDR2 is YNFKEQ. The trim removed 3 bases at V and 3 bases at J, leaving 9 bases unmatched. The CDR3 reads CASSQGAGTGNYNEQFF. The DNA of the CDR3 is TGTGCCAGCAGCCAGGGGGCCGGGACAGGGAACTACAATGAGCAGTTCTTC.

This clone was observed a few times. This chain uses TRBV25-1 with TRBJ2-1; 9 bases align to TRBD2. The V gene's germline CDR1 is MGHDK and CDR2 SYGVNS. There are 15 residues in the CDR3. V was pared by 3 bases and J by 13 bases, with 13 bases of the junction left unmatched. CDR3 sequence (DNA): TGTGCCAGCAGTGACACGGGACTAGCAGTAAAACTACAGTTCTTC. It is translated as CASSDTGLAVKLQFF. The entire variable domain, with the rest obtained from reference TRBV25-1 and TRBJ2-1, is as follows: EADIYQTPRYLVIGTGKKITLECSQTMGHDKMYWYQQDPGMELHLIHYSYGVNSTEKGDLSSESTVSRIRTEHFPLTLESARPSHTSQYLCASSDTGLAVKLQFFGPGTRLTVL.

The gene calls are TRBV5-5 and TRBJ2-1, with TRBD2 identical over 7 bases. The CDR3 contains 16 residues. In germline, CDR1 is SGHKS, CDR2 YYEKEE (reference sequence). The trim removed 0 bases at V and 7 bases at J, leaving 10 bases unmatched. CDR3 amino acids: CASSLVLATSHNEQFF. CDR3 DNA: TGTGCCAGCAGCTTGGTGCTTGCGACTAGCCATAATGAGCAGTTCTTC.

The V and J genes are TRBV7-2 and TRBJ2-7; D might be TRBD1 (5 bases). Trimming removed 6 bases at V and 0 bases at J, with 15 bases between. The CDR3 sequence is 15 residues long. Germline V gives CDR1 SGHTA, CDR2 FQGNSA. This CDR3 reads CASSQGRDSSYEQYF. In DNA form, the CDR3 reads TGTGCCAGCAGTCAAGGTCGAGACAGCTCCTACGAGCAGTACTTC. Full variable domain (rest looked up from reference TRBV7-2 and TRBJ2-7): GAGVSQSPSNKVTEKGKDVELRCDPISGHTALYWYRQSLGQGLEFLIYFQGNSAPDKSGLPSDRFSAERTGGSVSTLTIQRTQQEDSAVYLCASSQGRDSSYEQYFGPGTRLTVT.

The V gene is TRBV7-8, the J gene TRBJ1-5, with 8 bases fitting TRBD1. The CDR3 has 13 residues. CDR1 and CDR2 from the germline V gene are SGHVS and FQNEAQ. Trimming at V came to 6 bases and at J to 7 bases, leaving 5 bases not matched to a gene. The chain's CDR3 is CASRSGGGQPQHF. Here the CDR3 DNA reads TGTGCCAGCAGGTCAGGGGGCGGCCAGCCCCAGCATTTT.

This clone has only one observation. This chain links TRBV14 with TRBJ1-1; D remains unclear. The V end lost 3 bases, the J end lost 7 bases, and 15 bases lay between the germline ends. CDR3 length: 14 residues. The V gene's germline CDR1 is SGHDN and CDR2 FVKESK. The CDR3 is CASSQETWMGEAFF. The CDR3 DNA reads TGTGCCAGCAGCCAGGAGACGTGGATGGGTGAAGCTTTCTTT.

V usage is TRBV10-1 and J usage is TRBJ1-6; D uncertain. The CDR3 is made up of 13 amino acids. Germline assignment: CDR1 WNHNN and CDR2 SYGVQD (reference sequence). With 3 bases removed from V and 7 bases from J, the gap between germline ends came to 7 bases. DNA of the CDR3: TGCGCCAGCAGTGAATACCGGAATTCACCCCTCCACTTT. Protein sequence: CASSEYRNSPLHF.